These 15 T cell receptor beta chains originate from one sample sequenced in a study of T cell responses to AZD1222 COVID-19 vaccine. The assay was immunoSEQ multiplex PCR, and TCRdb's table has in-frame clones only and misses some. The repertoire consists of roughly 100,000 clones, with roughly 89% occurring once and the leading ten covering 45% to 55%. Sample: peripheral blood, taken on day 0 of AZD1222 vaccination. The receptor set was obtained from an adult in good health.

This clone was counted a few times. The rearrangement joins TRBV5-1 to TRBJ1-2; D is undetermined. Germline assignment: CDR1 SGHRS and CDR2 YFSETQ. The V end lost 4 bases, the J end lost 2 bases, and 24 bases lay between the germline ends. This CDR3 region has 18 residues. DNA for the CDR3: TGCGCCAGCAGCGCCAGGCCGTCAGAGGACCCAAGGAACTATGGCTACACCTTC. Protein: CASSARPSEDPRNYGYTF.

This sequence joins TRBV7-3 and TRBJ2-3; a possible D gene is TRBD1 (7 bases). The V gene lost 4 bases and the J gene lost 1 base, with 27 bases spanning the gap. Germline V gene data show CDR1 as SGHTA and CDR2 as FQGTGA. The CDR3 runs to 20 residues. DNA of the CDR3: TGTGCCAGCAGCTATATGACAGGGAGGAACCTGGCTCTTGGCACAGATACGCAGTATTTT. Its protein is CASSYMTGRNLALGTDTQYF.

About this clone itself: Distinct nucleotide sequences in the sample also encode this CDR3. The rearrangement uses TRBV18 and TRBJ2-5; D tentatively reads TRBD1 or TRBD2 (5 bases each). Trimming removed 3 bases at V and 1 base at J, with 6 bases between. This CDR3 region has 13 residues. Germline CDR1 KGHSH, CDR2 LQKENI. The DNA of the CDR3 is TGTGCCAGCTCACCGGGGGTCCAAGAGACCCAGTACTTC. This gives the protein CASSPGVQETQYF. Full variable domain (missing parts from reference TRBV18 and TRBJ2-5): NAGVMQNPRHLVRRRGQEARLRCSPMKGHSHVYWYRQLPEEGLKFMVYLQKENIIDESGMPKERFSAEFPKEGPSILRIQQVVRGDSAAYFCASSPGVQETQYFGPGTRLLVL.

The chain employs TRBV19 and TRBJ2-7; D may be TRBD1 (6 bases). The CDR3 contains 15 residues. Germline CDR1 reads LNHDA; CDR2 reads SQIVND (reference sequence). The ends were cut back, 3 bases at V and 7 bases at J, with 19 bases in the middle. CDR3 DNA sequence: TGTGCCAGTAGTATTTGGGGGCAGATGAACCAAGAGCAGTACTTC. Translation gives CASSIWGQMNQEQYF.

The J gene is TRBJ1-2, the V gene TRBV6-4; 9 bases are shared with TRBD1. V was clipped by 2 bases and J by 8 bases; unmatched bases: 6. The germline V gene has CDR1 MRHNA and CDR2 SNTAGT. CDR3 size: 14 residues. The CDR3 here is CASSDAPGQGGYTF. CDR3 in DNA: TGTGCCAGCAGTGACGCCCCGGGACAGGGAGGCTACACCTTC.

The chain recombines TRBV3-1 (or the pseudogene TRBV3-2) with TRBJ1-2, with 7 bases matching TRBD1. The CDR3 extends over 15 amino acids. V was clipped by 0 bases and J by 8 bases; unmatched bases: 9. Germline V gene sequence: CDR1 LGHDT, CDR2 YNNKEL (reference sequence). CDR3 DNA: TGTGCCAGCAGCCAAGATTCCACAGGGGCACGGGGCTACACCTTC. It specifies CASSQDSTGARGYTF.

V and J are TRBV4-1 and TRBJ1-5; D ambiguous. The CDR3 totals 15 residues. The V gene lost 1 base and the J gene lost 1 base, with 8 bases spanning the gap. Germline lookup yields CDR1 MGHRA and CDR2 YSYEKL. In nucleotides, the CDR3 is TGCGCCAGCAGCCAAGGTGCGGTCAGCAATCAGCCCCAGCATTTT. Its translation: CASSQGAVSNQPQHF.

This rearrangement joins TRBV19 to TRBJ2-7; 8 bases line up with TRBD1. J lost 2 bases, V lost 6 bases, and 6 bases had no gene match. Germline CDR1 and CDR2: LNHDA and SQIVND (reference sequence). The CDR3 loop spans 14 amino acids. CDR3 loop: CASSPGTGTYEQYF. The CDR3 bases are TGTGCCAGTAGCCCCGGGACAGGTACCTACGAGCAGTACTTC.

The chain couples TRBV18 to TRBJ2-3; the D gene is possibly TRBD2 (6 bases). Germline V gives CDR1 KGHSH, CDR2 LQKENI. The V end lost 4 bases, the J end lost 4 bases, and 15 bases lay between the germline ends. CDR3 size: 15 residues. CDR3 protein: CASSREQREADTQYF. The CDR3 region has the DNA TGTGCCAGCTCACGGGAACAGAGGGAGGCAGATACGCAGTATTTT.

Remarks on this clone: Relative to the germline gene, one junction end is altered; a read error may explain this. The chain is built from TRBV5-1 and TRBJ1-6; 9 positions agree with TRBD1. The CDR3 runs to 14 residues. Germline CDR1 is SGHRS and CDR2 is YFSETQ. This chain's CDR3 is CASTLGQGNSPLHF. CDR3 sequence (DNA): TGCGCCAGCACCTTGGGACAGGGTAATTCACCCCTCCACTTT.

The gene calls are TRBV3-1 (or the pseudogene TRBV3-2) and TRBJ2-5; weak D call: TRBD1 (5 bases). Trimming cost V 4 bases and J 5 bases, with 14 bases left between them. The CDR3 consists of 14 residues. Germline CDR1 and CDR2: LGHDT and YNNKEL (reference sequence). In DNA form, the CDR3 reads TGTGCCAGCAGCCCCGGACACAACGCGGAGACCCAGTACTTC. It translates to CASSPGHNAETQYF.

This chain connects TRBV5-5 to TRBJ1-5; 8 bases are a match to TRBD1. Germline V gives CDR1 SGHKS, CDR2 YYEKEE (reference sequence). The CDR3 has 16 amino acids. With V trimmed by 2 bases and J by 6 bases, 10 bases remained unmatched. The CDR3 spells CASSLGMQGAVQPQHF. CDR3 nucleotides: TGTGCCAGCAGCTTAGGCATGCAGGGGGCAGTTCAGCCCCAGCATTTT.

The V call is TRBV7-3, the J call TRBJ1-3; D gene unclear. CDR1 is SGHTA and CDR2 is FQGTGA in the germline V gene. V was pared by 8 bases and J by 6 bases, with 17 bases between. The CDR3 consists of 14 residues. CDR3 region: CASLSRKSVNTIYF. The CDR3, as DNA: TGTGCCAGCCTCAGCCGGAAATCGGTAAACACCATATATTTT.

The table lists this clone with a count of one. The chain carries TRBV10-3 and TRBJ1-2, with no clear D. Per the germline V gene, CDR1 is ENHRY and CDR2 is SYGVKD. Trimming removed 0 bases from V and 5 bases from J, with 7 bases in between. The CDR3 is made up of 13 amino acids. In nucleotides, the CDR3 is TGTGCCATCAGTGAGTCGAGGGAGTATGGCTACACCTTC. This translates into CAISESREYGYTF.

The rearrangement uses TRBV14 and TRBJ2-1; unclear D gene. V shed 2 bases and J shed 6 bases, with 2 bases lying between them. The CDR3 consists of 11 residues. The germline V gene encodes CDR1 SGHDN and CDR2 FVKESK. The CDR3 DNA reads as TGTGCCAGCAGCCAATCCAATGAGCAGTTCTTC. Translating gives CASSQSNEQFF.